These T cell receptor beta chains were read from a single sample in a study of blood T cell repertoires in COVID-19. Sequenced by immunoSEQ multiplex PCR; TCRdb stores in-frame clones only, minus some. The repertoire includes around 300,000 clones, over 70% of them detected once, and less than 5.5% sits in the top ten. Sequences were obtained from PBMCs or T cells enriched from blood (not recorded which). These receptors were obtained from a young man who had recovered from COVID-19. CDR3s include the opening cysteine and the closing phenylalanine or tryptophan. The order of the fields is J gene, clone size, D gene, V gene, CDR3 protein, CDR3 DNA. A D gene is named only where the DNA matches it firmly. For some rows the clone size is stated as once, few or many, or as a class when expanded; others skip it.

>TRBJ1-2|-|-|TRBV28
CASSSYRDANYGYTF
TGTGCCAGCAGTTCCTACAGGGACGCTAACTATGGCTACACCTTC
>TRBJ2-3|once|TRBD1|TRBV5-1
CASTGTGAFDTQYF
TGCGCCAGTACCGGGACAGGGGCCTTCGATACGCAGTATTTT
>TRBJ2-7|-|TRBD2|TRBV4-2
CASSQGLAGAGPSYEQYF
TGTGCCAGCAGCCAGGGACTAGCGGGGGCCGGTCCCTCCTACGAGCAGTACTTC
>TRBJ1-2|-|-|TRBV6-5
CASSTIQGIYGYTF
TGTGCCAGCAGTACCATACAGGGTATCTATGGCTACACCTTC
>TRBJ1-2|-|-|TRBV19
CASSIGTGYGGYTF
TGTGCCAGTAGTATTGGCACGGGATATGGAGGCTACACCTTC
>TRBJ2-5|-|TRBD1|TRBV25-1
CASSEQGVRETQYF
TGTGCCAGCAGTGAACAGGGGGTTCGGGAGACCCAGTACTTC
>TRBJ1-2|-|TRBD1|TRBV10-3
CAISRGQGEGYTF
TGTGCCATCAGTCGAGGACAGGGTGAAGGCTACACCTTC
>TRBJ2-2|-|-|TRBV2
CASTFQGSAGELFF
TGTGCCAGCACTTTCCAGGGGAGCGCCGGGGAGCTGTTTTTT
>TRBJ1-4|-|-|TRBV4-1
CASSQDAGASEKLFF
TGCGCCAGCAGCCAAGACGCAGGGGCTAGTGAAAAACTGTTTTTT
>TRBJ2-1|-|-|TRBV10-3
CAIKSEIAYNEQFF
TGTGCCATCAAGAGTGAAATAGCCTACAATGAGCAGTTCTTC
>TRBJ2-7|-|-|TRBV7-8
CASSFPQGNEQYF
TGTGCCAGCAGCTTTCCCCAGGGAAACGAGCAGTACTTC
>TRBJ1-4|-|TRBD1|TRBV15
CATSSRDRGEEKLFF
TGTGCCACCAGCAGCAGAGACAGGGGGGAGGAAAAACTGTTTTTT
>TRBJ1-2|-|TRBD1|TRBV2
CASSGTGNYGYTF
TGTGCCAGCAGTGGGACAGGGAACTATGGCTACACCTTC
>TRBJ2-7|once|-|TRBV30
CAWSIGNRGGYEQYF
TGTGCCTGGAGTATTGGAAACAGGGGGGGTTACGAGCAGTACTTC
>TRBJ1-2|-|TRBD1|TRBV13
CASSPGDRAHYGYTF
TGTGCCAGCAGCCCCGGGGACAGGGCCCACTATGGCTACACCTTC
>TRBJ2-2|-|TRBD1|TRBV7-7
CASSIRTGATGELFF
TGTGCCAGCAGCATCAGGACAGGGGCCACCGGGGAGCTGTTTTTT
>TRBJ2-5|-|TRBD2|TRBV5-8
CASSPRAGAYQETQYF
TGTGCCAGCAGCCCGCGAGCGGGGGCCTACCAAGAGACCCAGTACTTC
>TRBJ2-1|-|TRBD1|TRBV6-1
CASSERTGDNEQFF
TGTGCCAGCAGTGAAAGGACAGGGGACAATGAGCAGTTCTTC
>TRBJ2-7|-|-|TRBV5-1
CASSPAMGGRSYEQYF
TGCGCCAGCAGCCCCGCCATGGGGGGTCGCTCCTACGAGCAGTACTTC
>TRBJ1-2|-|TRBD1|TRBV10-3
CAISESEGQGLYGYTF
TGTGCCATCAGTGAGTCGGAGGGACAGGGACTCTATGGCTACACCTTC
>TRBJ1-2|-|TRBD1|TRBV19
CASSYRGAGGYTF
TGTGCCAGTAGTTACAGGGGTGCTGGGGGCTACACCTTC
>TRBJ1-6|-|TRBD1|TRBV10-2
CASQKTGGFNSPLHF
TGCGCCAGCCAAAAGACAGGGGGCTTTAATTCACCCCTCCACTTT
>TRBJ2-1|-|TRBD2|TRBV5-1
CASSLAGGRSNEQFF
TGCGCCAGCAGCTTAGCGGGGGGCCGCTCCAATGAGCAGTTCTTC
>TRBJ2-6|-|TRBD1|TRBV6-6
CASRSTGGSGANVLTF
TGTGCCAGCAGGTCCACAGGGGGCTCTGGGGCCAACGTCCTGACTTTC
>TRBJ1-5|-|TRBD1|TRBV4-1
CASSQDPGRGIGGRNQPQHF
TGCGCCAGCAGCCAAGATCCAGGCAGGGGGATCGGGGGTCGCAATCAGCCCCAGCATTTT
>TRBJ1-1|few|TRBD1|TRBV30
CARGGQSTEAFF
TGTGCCCGGGGGGGACAGAGCACTGAAGCTTTCTTT
>TRBJ2-7|few|-|TRBV27
CASSSWDTYEQYF
TGTGCCAGCAGTTCCTGGGACACCTACGAGCAGTACTTC
>TRBJ1-5|-|-|TRBV12-3/TRBV12-4
CASTQQNQPQHF
TGTGCCAGCACCCAACAAAATCAGCCCCAGCATTTT
>TRBJ1-5|-|TRBD1|TRBV7-2
CASSLRTGMGQPQHF
TGTGCCAGCAGCTTAAGGACAGGGATGGGGCAGCCCCAGCATTTT
>TRBJ2-7|-|TRBD1|TRBV5-6
CASSLRQGNYEQYF
TGTGCCAGCAGCTTGAGACAGGGAAACTACGAGCAGTACTTC
>TRBJ2-7|-|-|TRBV5-1
CASSLGPLYEQYF
TGCGCCAGCAGCTTGGGGCCGCTCTACGAGCAGTACTTC
>TRBJ2-2|-|TRBD1|TRBV7-7
CASSFDTGGTGELFF
TGTGCCAGCAGCTTTGATACAGGGGGAACCGGGGAGCTGTTTTTT
>TRBJ2-7|-|-|TRBV3-1/TRBV3-2
CASSLGSYEQYF
TGTGCCAGCAGCTTAGGGAGCTACGAGCAGTACTTC
>TRBJ2-2|-|TRBD2|TRBV4-1
CASSPRLAGNTGELFF
TGCGCCAGCAGCCCCCGACTAGCGGGGAACACCGGGGAGCTGTTTTTT
>TRBJ1-5|-|-|TRBV28
CASSLRGFQPQHF
TGTGCCAGCAGTTTAAGGGGGTTTCAGCCCCAGCATTTT
>TRBJ2-2|-|-|TRBV2
CASRARAGELFF
TGTGCCAGCAGAGCCAGGGCCGGGGAGCTGTTTTTT
>TRBJ2-1|-|-|TRBV11-3
CASSLASNEQFF
TGTGCCAGCAGCTTAGCCTCCAATGAGCAGTTCTTC
>TRBJ2-3|-|TRBD2|TRBV3-1/TRBV3-2
CASSPQPLGLAGTSGTQYF
TGTGCCAGCAGCCCCCAACCTTTGGGACTAGCGGGGACCTCTGGGACGCAGTATTTT
>TRBJ2-7|-|TRBD1|TRBV18
CASSRDREYYEQYF
TGTGCCAGCTCTCGGGACAGGGAGTACTACGAGCAGTACTTC
>TRBJ2-5|-|-|TRBV9
CASSVVGSGETQYF
TGTGCCAGCAGCGTAGTCGGCAGCGGGGAGACCCAGTACTTC
>TRBJ2-2|-|-|TRBV6-6
CASSERLTGELFF
TGTGCCAGCAGCGAGAGACTAACCGGGGAGCTGTTTTTT